The clone carrying this T cell receptor (beta chain) showed up many times. The sample is drawn from a study of identical twins. TCRdb used MiXCR to reprocess the 5' RACE reads, holding one entry per CDR3 protein. The sample consists of some 240,000 distinct CDR3 sequences, roughly a tenth of them appearing once. The CDR3 is 15 residues long. The germline gives CDR1 SGHRS, CDR2 YFSETQ. V lost 1 base and J lost 8; bases outside the gene matches: 6. Sample: memory T cells sorted from blood. This chain uses TRBV5-1 with TRBJ1-6; TRBD1 matches at 7 bases. The TCR sequence derives from a man aged 45-60 years in good health. CDR3 in DNA: TGCGCCAGCAGCTTGTCGACAGGGTGGGATTCACCCCTCCACTTT. It is translated as CASSLSTGWDSPLHF.